This TCR beta chain was recorded in a study of OX40 agonist ivuxolimab in advanced cancers. Clones were sequenced by immunoSEQ multiplex PCR, and TCRdb holds only the in-frame ones, with some missing. The sample yields about 88,000 clones, around 83% seen once. CDR1 is LNHDA, CDR2 SQIVND, per germline (reference sequence). V was cut by 3 bases and J by 2 bases, with 9 bases left in between. The CDR3 contains 14 residues. Patients had blood sampled at baseline and again on cycle 4 day 1 and cycle 7 day 1. This TCR was recovered from an adult with an advanced solid tumor such as melanoma, head and neck, liver or kidney cancer. The specimen comprised CD4+ or CD8+ T cells sorted from blood, sampled in a trial of the OX40 agonist ivuxolimab. The gene calls are TRBV19 and TRBJ2-3; D call uncertain. This CDR3 reads CASSIGQNTDTQYF. The CDR3, as DNA: TGTGCCAGTAGTATCGGGCAGAACACAGATACGCAGTATTTT.